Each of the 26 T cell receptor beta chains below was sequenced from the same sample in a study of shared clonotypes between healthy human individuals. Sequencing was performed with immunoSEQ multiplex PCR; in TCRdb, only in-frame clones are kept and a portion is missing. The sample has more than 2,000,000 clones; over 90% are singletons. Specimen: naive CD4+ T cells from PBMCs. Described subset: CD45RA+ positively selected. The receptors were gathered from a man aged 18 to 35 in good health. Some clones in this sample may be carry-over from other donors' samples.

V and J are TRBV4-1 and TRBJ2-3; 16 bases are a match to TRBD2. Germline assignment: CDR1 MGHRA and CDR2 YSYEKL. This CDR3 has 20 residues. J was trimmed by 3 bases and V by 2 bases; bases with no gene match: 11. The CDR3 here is CASSQPAKGLAGGPTDTQYF. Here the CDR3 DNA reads TGCGCCAGCAGCCAACCGGCTAAGGGACTAGCGGGAGGGCCGACAGATACGCAGTATTTT.

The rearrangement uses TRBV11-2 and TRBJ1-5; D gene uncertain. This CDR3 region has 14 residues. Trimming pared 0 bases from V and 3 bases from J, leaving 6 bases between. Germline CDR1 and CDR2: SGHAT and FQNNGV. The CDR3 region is CASSLDGVNQPQHF. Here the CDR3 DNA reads TGTGCCAGCAGCTTAGATGGGGTCAATCAGCCCCAGCATTTT. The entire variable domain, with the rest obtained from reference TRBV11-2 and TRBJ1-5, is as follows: EAGVAQSPRYKIIEKRQSVAFWCNPISGHATLYWYQQILGQGPKLLIQFQNNGVVDDSQLPKDRFSAERLKGVDSTLKIQPAKLEDSAVYLCASSLDGVNQPQHFGDGTRLSIL.

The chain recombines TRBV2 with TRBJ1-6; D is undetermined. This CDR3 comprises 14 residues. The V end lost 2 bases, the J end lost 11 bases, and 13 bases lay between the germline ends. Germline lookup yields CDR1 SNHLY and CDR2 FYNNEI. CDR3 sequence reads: CASSEIPMGTPLHF. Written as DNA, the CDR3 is TGTGCCAGCAGTGAAATTCCGATGGGGACACCCCTCCACTTT.

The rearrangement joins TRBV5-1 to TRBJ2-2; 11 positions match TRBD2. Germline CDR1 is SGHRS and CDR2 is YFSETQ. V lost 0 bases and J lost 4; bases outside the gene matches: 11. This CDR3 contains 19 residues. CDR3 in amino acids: CASSLVFLAGGSGTGELFF. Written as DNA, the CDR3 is TGCGCCAGCAGCTTGGTTTTTCTAGCGGGAGGAAGCGGCACCGGGGAGCTGTTTTTT.

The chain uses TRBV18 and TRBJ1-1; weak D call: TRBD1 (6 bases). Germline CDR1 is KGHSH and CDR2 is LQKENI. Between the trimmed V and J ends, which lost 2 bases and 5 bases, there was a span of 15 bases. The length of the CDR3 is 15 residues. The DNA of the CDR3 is TGTGCCAGCTCACCAACAATTGGGGGCGGAACTGAAGCTTTCTTT. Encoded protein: CASSPTIGGGTEAFF. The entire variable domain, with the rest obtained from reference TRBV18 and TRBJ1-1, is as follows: NAGVMQNPRHLVRRRGQEARLRCSPMKGHSHVYWYRQLPEEGLKFMVYLQKENIIDESGMPKERFSAEFPKEGPSILRIQQVVRGDSAAYFCASSPTIGGGTEAFFGQGTRLTVV.

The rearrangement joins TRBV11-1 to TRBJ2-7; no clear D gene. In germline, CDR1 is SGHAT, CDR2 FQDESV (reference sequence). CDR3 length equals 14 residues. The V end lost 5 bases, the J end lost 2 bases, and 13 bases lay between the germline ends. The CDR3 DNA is TGTGCCAGCAGCCGGACGGACGGACCCTACGAGCAGTACTTC. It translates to CASSRTDGPYEQYF.

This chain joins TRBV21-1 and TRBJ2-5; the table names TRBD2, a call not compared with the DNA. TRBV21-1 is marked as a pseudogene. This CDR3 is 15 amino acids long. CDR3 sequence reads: CASATIRSTQETQYF. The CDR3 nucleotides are TGTGCCAGCGCAACTATCCGCAGTACGCAAGAGACCCAGTACTTC.

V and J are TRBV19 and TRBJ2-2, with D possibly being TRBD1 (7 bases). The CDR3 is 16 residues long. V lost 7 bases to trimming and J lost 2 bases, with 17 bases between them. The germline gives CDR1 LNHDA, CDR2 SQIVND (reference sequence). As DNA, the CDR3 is TGTGCCAGTACCCGCCGCGGGACAGATAACACCGGGGAGCTGTTTTTT. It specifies CASTRRGTDNTGELFF.

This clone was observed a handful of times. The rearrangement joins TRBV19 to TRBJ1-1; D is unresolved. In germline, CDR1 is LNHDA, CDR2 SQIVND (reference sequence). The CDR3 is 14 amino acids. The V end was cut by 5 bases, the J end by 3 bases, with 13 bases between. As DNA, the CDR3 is TGTGCCAGTAGTCCGCGGATTGCCGACACTGAAGCTTTCTTT. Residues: CASSPRIADTEAFF.

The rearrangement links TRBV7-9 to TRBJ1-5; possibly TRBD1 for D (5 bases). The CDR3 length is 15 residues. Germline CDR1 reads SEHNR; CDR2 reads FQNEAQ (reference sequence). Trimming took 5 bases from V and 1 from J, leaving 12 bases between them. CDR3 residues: CASSRARGSNQPQHF. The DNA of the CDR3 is TGTGCCAGCAGCCGGGCCCGGGGGAGCAATCAGCCCCAGCATTTT.

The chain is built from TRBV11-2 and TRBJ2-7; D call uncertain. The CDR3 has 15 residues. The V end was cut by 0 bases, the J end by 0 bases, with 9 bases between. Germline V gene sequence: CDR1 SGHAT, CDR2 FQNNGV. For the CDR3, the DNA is TGTGCCAGCAGCTTAGAAGACCGTAGCTCCTACGAGCAGTACTTC. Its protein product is CASSLEDRSSYEQYF.

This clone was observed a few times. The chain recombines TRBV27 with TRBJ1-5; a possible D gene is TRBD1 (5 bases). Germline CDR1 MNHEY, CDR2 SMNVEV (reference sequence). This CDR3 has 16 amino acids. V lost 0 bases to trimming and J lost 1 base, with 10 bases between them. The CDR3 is CASSLSWGLSNQPQHF. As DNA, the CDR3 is TGTGCCAGCAGTTTATCGTGGGGGTTAAGCAATCAGCCCCAGCATTTT.

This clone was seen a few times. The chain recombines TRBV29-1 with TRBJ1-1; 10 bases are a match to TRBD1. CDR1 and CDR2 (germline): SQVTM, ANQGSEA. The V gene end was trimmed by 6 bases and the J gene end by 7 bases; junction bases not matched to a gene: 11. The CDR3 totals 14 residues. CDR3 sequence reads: CSVRDRGGSGEAFF. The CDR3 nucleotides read TGCAGCGTCCGGGACAGGGGAGGATCCGGTGAAGCTTTCTTT.

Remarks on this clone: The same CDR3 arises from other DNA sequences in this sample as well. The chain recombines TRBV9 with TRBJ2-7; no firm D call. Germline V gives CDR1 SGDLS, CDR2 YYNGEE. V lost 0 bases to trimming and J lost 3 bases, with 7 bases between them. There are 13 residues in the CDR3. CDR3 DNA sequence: TGTGCCAGCAGCGTAGGCGAAAACTACGAGCAGTACTTC. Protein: CASSVGENYEQYF.

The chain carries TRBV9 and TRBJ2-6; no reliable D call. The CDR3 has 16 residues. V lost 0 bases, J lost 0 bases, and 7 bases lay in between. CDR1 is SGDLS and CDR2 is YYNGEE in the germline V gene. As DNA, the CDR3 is TGTGCCAGCAGCGTAGTTAGTCTCTCTGGGGCCAACGTCCTGACTTTC. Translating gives CASSVVSLSGANVLTF.

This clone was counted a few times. The chain's CDR3 is CASSLFSAGEQFF. CDR3 nucleotides: TGTGCCAGCAGCTTATTCTCAGCGGGTGAGCAGTTCTTC. This sequence joins TRBV11-2 and TRBJ2-1, with D possibly being TRBD2 (6 bases). V lost 2 bases and J 9 bases, leaving 11 bases between the germline ends. The germline V gene encodes CDR1 SGHAT and CDR2 FQNNGV. This CDR3 region has 13 residues.

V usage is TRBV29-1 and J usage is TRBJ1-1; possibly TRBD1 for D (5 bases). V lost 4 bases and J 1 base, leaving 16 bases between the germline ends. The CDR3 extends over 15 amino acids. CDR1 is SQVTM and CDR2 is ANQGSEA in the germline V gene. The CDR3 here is CSVVVTVGGNTEAFF. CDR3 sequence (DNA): TGCAGCGTTGTTGTGACGGTTGGGGGGAACACTGAAGCTTTCTTT. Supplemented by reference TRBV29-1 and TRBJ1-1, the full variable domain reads SAVISQKPSRDICQRGTSLTIQCQVDSQVTMMFWYRQQPGQSLTLIATANQGSEATYESGFVIDKFPISRPNLTFSTLTVSNMSPEDSSIYLCSVVVTVGGNTEAFFGQGTRLTVV.

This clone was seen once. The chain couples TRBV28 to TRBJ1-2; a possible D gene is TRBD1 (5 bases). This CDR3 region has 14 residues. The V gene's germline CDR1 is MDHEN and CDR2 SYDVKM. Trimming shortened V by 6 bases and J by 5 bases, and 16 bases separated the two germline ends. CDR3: CASREPGRDYGYTF. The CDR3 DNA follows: TGTGCCAGCAGAGAACCGGGGCGAGATTATGGCTACACCTTC.

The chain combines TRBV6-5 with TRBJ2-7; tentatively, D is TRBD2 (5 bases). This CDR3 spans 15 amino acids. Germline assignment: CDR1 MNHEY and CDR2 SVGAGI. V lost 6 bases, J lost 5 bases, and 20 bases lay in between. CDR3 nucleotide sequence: TGTGCCAGCAGCTACCGGGCCTTCAAAGCGGACGAGCAGTACTTC. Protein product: CASSYRAFKADEQYF.

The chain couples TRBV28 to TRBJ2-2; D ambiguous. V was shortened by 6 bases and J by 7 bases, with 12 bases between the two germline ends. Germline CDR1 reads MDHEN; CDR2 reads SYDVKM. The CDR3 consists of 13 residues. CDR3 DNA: TGTGCCAGCAGAAATATGGGGATCGGGGAGCTGTTTTTT. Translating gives CASRNMGIGELFF.

CDR3 DNA: TGTGCCAGCAGTGAAGCGCCCGCGGGAGGTCCAGATACGCAGTATTTT. This translates into CASSEAPAGGPDTQYF. The chain is built from TRBV6-1 and TRBJ2-3; 8 nucleotides match TRBD2. The germline V gene encodes CDR1 MNHNS and CDR2 SASEGT. The CDR3 has 16 residues. Losses at the gene ends were 0 bases for V and 4 bases for J; bases not matched to a gene: 6.

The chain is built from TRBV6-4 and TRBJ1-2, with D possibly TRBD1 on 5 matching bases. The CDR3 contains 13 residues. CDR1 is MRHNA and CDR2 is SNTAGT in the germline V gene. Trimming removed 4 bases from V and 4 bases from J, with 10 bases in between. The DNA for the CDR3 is TGTGCCAGCAGTGGAATTACAGGCTATGGCTACACCTTC. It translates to CASSGITGYGYTF.

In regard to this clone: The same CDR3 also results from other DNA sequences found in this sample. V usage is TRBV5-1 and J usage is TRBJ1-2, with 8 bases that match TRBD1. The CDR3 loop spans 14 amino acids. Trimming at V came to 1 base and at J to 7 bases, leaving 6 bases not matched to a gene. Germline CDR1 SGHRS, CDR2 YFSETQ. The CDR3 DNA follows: TGCGCCAGCAGCTTGTTTGGACAGGGCGGTGGCTACACCTTC. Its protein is CASSLFGQGGGYTF.

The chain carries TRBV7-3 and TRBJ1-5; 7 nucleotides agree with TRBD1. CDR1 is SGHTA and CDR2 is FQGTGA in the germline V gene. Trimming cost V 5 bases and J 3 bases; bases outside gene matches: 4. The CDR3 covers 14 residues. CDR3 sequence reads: CASSLTGLNQPQHF. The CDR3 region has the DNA TGTGCCAGCAGCCTGACAGGGCTCAATCAGCCCCAGCATTTT.

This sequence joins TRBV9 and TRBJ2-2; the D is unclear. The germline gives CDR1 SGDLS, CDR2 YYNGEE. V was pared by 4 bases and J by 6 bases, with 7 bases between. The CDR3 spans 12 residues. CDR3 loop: CASSLHAGELFF. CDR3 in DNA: TGTGCCAGCAGCCTCCATGCCGGGGAGCTGTTTTTT.

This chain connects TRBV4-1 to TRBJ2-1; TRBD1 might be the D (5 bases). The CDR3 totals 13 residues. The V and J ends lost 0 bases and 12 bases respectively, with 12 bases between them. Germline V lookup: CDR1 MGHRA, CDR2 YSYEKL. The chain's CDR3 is CASSQDDRRWQFF. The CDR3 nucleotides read TGCGCCAGCAGCCAAGATGACAGACGGTGGCAGTTCTTC.